The 17 T cell receptor beta chains below all came from one sample that was sequenced in a study of CD8 T cells in Susac syndrome (dated by TCRdb to between 2019 and 2020). The library was made by the immunoSEQ multiplex PCR assay. RNA was extracted using the RNeasy kit, and about 0.5 to 1 microgram was reverse transcribed with random hexamers. TCRdb applied fastp at Q25 and MiXCR to the public reads, then kept only in-frame beta chains. Entries are consolidated by CDR3 protein sequence, retaining the most common genes and DNA. For this sample there are about 150,000 distinct CDR3 sequences; about 95% appear just once. Of the sample, 0.16% falls within the top ten clones. The sequencing sample was made of CD4+ T cells from PBMCs. These receptor sequences come from a human donor with Susac syndrome.

V and J are TRBV9 and TRBJ2-2, with TRBD2 identical over 12 bases. The CDR3 has 16 amino acids. Germline assignment: CDR1 SGDLS and CDR2 YYNGEE. The ends lost 3 bases at V and 1 base at J; junction bases unmatched: 1. The CDR3 is CASSGLAGENTGELFF. Here the CDR3 DNA reads TGTGCCAGCAGCGGACTAGCGGGGGAGAACACCGGGGAGCTGTTTTTT.

V usage is TRBV5-4 and J usage is TRBJ2-2; D is undetermined. Germline CDR1 reads SGHNT; CDR2 reads YYREEE (reference sequence). V lost 0 bases and J lost 4, with 7 bases in between. The CDR3 consists of 14 residues. The CDR3: CASSLEQITGELFF. CDR3 DNA sequence: TGTGCCAGCAGCTTGGAACAGATCACCGGGGAGCTGTTTTTT.

The V gene is TRBV20-1, the J gene TRBJ1-2, with TRBD1 identical over 7 bases. The germline gives CDR1 DFQATT, CDR2 SNEGSKA (reference sequence). The CDR3 consists of 12 residues. V gave up 8 bases and J gave up 8 bases; unmatched junction bases: 11. Written as DNA, the CDR3 is TGCAGTCGAGGCGACAGGGTAAAGGGCTACACCTTC. It codes for CSRGDRVKGYTF.

This clonotype was seen a few times. The rearrangement uses TRBV4-2 and TRBJ1-4; 7 nucleotides match TRBD1. The CDR3 has 14 amino acids. The V and J ends lost 0 bases and 5 bases, in that order; junction bases with no gene match: 0. Per germline, CDR1 LGHNA and CDR2 YNFKEQ. CDR3 protein: CASSQEQGNEKLFF. Written as DNA, the CDR3 is TGTGCCAGCAGCCAAGAACAGGGGAATGAAAAACTGTTTTTT.

The chain joins TRBV12-3 or TRBV12-4 to TRBJ1-1; D unresolved. V was trimmed by 6 bases and J by 0 bases, leaving 17 bases between them. The CDR3 covers 16 residues. The DNA of the CDR3 is TGTGCCAGCAGCCCGGACTTCCGACCTTTGAACACTGAAGCTTTCTTT. This codes for CASSPDFRPLNTEAFF.

This chain joins TRBV4-2 and TRBJ2-1; no clear D. The CDR3 spans 13 residues. V lost 0 bases and J lost 7, with 7 bases in between. The germline V gene encodes CDR1 LGHNA and CDR2 YNFKEQ. The CDR3 loop is CASSQDLRNEQFF. The CDR3 nucleotides read TGTGCCAGCAGCCAAGATCTGCGAAATGAGCAGTTCTTC.

The genes are TRBV20-1 and TRBJ2-1; D is unclear. The CDR3 runs to 12 residues. The ends were cut back, 7 bases at V and 5 bases at J, with 12 bases in the middle. Germline lookup yields CDR1 DFQATT and CDR2 SNEGSKA (reference sequence). The CDR3 region is CSVPTGNNEQFF. The CDR3 region has the DNA TGCAGTGTCCCGACTGGGAACAATGAGCAGTTCTTC.

This chain uses TRBV29-1 with TRBJ2-7; 7 nucleotides align to TRBD1. Germline CDR1 and CDR2: SQVTM and ANQGSEA. The CDR3 totals 12 residues. J gave up 5 bases and V 3 bases, and 4 bases lay outside the gene matches. CDR3 DNA sequence: TGCAGCGTTGATAGGACAGGAGACGAGCAGTACTTC. Translated, it gives CSVDRTGDEQYF.

The chain carries TRBV12-3 or TRBV12-4 and TRBJ2-5, with 11 bases fitting TRBD2. The CDR3 runs 15 residues. After removal of 5 bases from V and 6 bases from J, the junction contained 8 bases not matched to a gene. CDR3 sequence: CASSSPSGGIKTQYF. CDR3 sequence (DNA): TGTGCCAGCAGTAGTCCTAGCGGGGGGATAAAGACCCAGTACTTC.

V is TRBV29-1 and J is TRBJ2-1; D may be TRBD2 (6 bases). The CDR3 sequence is 12 residues long. V lost 7 bases and J lost 1, with 8 bases in between. Germline CDR1 reads SQVTM; CDR2 reads ANQGSEA. DNA for the CDR3: TGCAGCGCACGGGGGTCCTACAATGAGCAGTTCTTC. Translation gives CSARGSYNEQFF.

The genes are TRBV3-1 and TRBJ1-6; 7 bases map to TRBD1. J gave up 5 bases and V 4 bases, and 5 bases lay outside the gene matches. Germline CDR1 and CDR2: LGHDT and YNNKEL (reference sequence). The CDR3 sequence is 15 residues long. CDR3 nucleotide sequence: TGTGCCAGCAGCCCTCCGGGACAGAATAATTCACCCCTCCACTTT. Protein sequence: CASSPPGQNNSPLHF.

In this sample, this clonotype turned up once. V gene TRBV29-1 combines with J gene TRBJ2-3; D perhaps matches TRBD2 (5 bases). CDR3 length equals 14 residues. V lost 8 bases, J lost 5 bases, and 20 bases lay in between. Germline loops: CDR1 SQVTM, CDR2 ANQGSEA. This CDR3 is CSLRGWIGGDTQYF. The CDR3 bases are TGCAGCCTCCGCGGGTGGATCGGCGGAGATACGCAGTATTTT.

V usage is TRBV5-6 and J usage is TRBJ2-3, with 8 nucleotides matching TRBD2. The CDR3 consists of 15 residues. Unmatched junction bases numbered 3, after V lost 3 bases and J lost 0 bases. Germline V gives CDR1 SGHDT, CDR2 YYEEEE. CDR3 coding DNA: TGTGCCAGCAGCTGGACTAGCAGGAGCACAGATACGCAGTATTTT. Its protein is CASSWTSRSTDTQYF. The full variable domain, rest sourced from reference TRBV5-6 and TRBJ2-3, is DAGVTQSPTHLIKTRGQQVTLRCSPKSGHDTVSWYQQALGQGPQFIFQYYEEEERQRGNFPDRFSGHQFPNYSSELNVNALLLGDSALYLCASSWTSRSTDTQYFGPGTRLTVL.

The genes are TRBV6-2 or TRBV6-3 and TRBJ1-6, with D uncertain. Per germline, CDR1 MNHEY and CDR2 SVGEGT. The CDR3 has 12 residues. The V gene lost 8 bases and the J gene lost 6 bases, with 8 bases spanning the gap. The CDR3 reads CASRTGNSPLHF. DNA of the CDR3: TGTGCCAGCCGGACCGGTAATTCACCCCTCCACTTT.

The chain combines TRBV20-1 with TRBJ2-5; 8 bases are shared with TRBD2. The length of the CDR3 is 13 residues. Germline V gene sequence: CDR1 DFQATT, CDR2 SNEGSKA (reference sequence). V was clipped by 4 bases and J by 4 bases; unmatched bases: 5. The CDR3 DNA reads as TGCAGTGCTAACGGACTAGCCCTAGAGACCCAGTACTTC. It yields the protein CSANGLALETQYF.

This clonotype was seen more than once but under ten times. J is TRBJ2-4 and V is TRBV4-3; 7 nucleotides match TRBD1. V gave up 2 bases and J gave up 2 bases; unmatched junction bases: 3. From germline, CDR1 is LGHNA and CDR2 YSLEER. The CDR3 spans 15 residues. This CDR3 reads CASSQNRGTKNIQYF. The CDR3 DNA is TGCGCCAGCAGCCAAAACAGGGGCACCAAAAACATTCAGTACTTC.

A remark on this clonotype: Mismatch with germline at one junction end may stem from a read error. CDR3 amino acids: CASSLASRCHF. Written as DNA, the CDR3 is TGTGCCAGCAGTTTAGCTTCCAGGTGCCACTTC. The genes are TRBV12-3 or TRBV12-4 and TRBJ1-2, with unresolved D. This CDR3 spans 11 amino acids.